The next 3 T cell receptor beta chains were all read from a single sample in a study of T cells in Graves' hyperthyroidism and ophthalmopathy. RNA transcripts served as the template for amplifying TCR beta CDR3 regions. During a first-round RT-PCR of the TCR CDR3, the HTBI primer set was used. TCRdb re-analysed the multiplex PCR reads in MiXCR, keeping a single row per CDR3 protein. The repertoire holds about 340,000 distinct CDR3 sequences, with 21% as singletons. The sequenced sample consisted of blood. All receptors come from a woman aged 45-65 years with Graves' hyperthyroidism.

The V and J genes are TRBV5-6 and TRBJ2-7; D unclear. This CDR3 spans 14 amino acids. V gave up 2 bases and J gave up 6 bases, with 15 bases separating them. Germline V CDR1 and CDR2: SGHDT, YYEEEE. CDR3 region: CASSFGDSPGEQYF. The CDR3, as DNA: TGTGCCAGCAGCTTCGGAGACTCTCCCGGCGAGCAGTACTTC.

CDR3 sequence (DNA): TGTGCCAGCAGATCCCATCAATTCAACACTGAAGCTTTCTTT. Amino acids: CASRSHQFNTEAFF. The chain joins TRBV28 to TRBJ1-1, with D unresolved. Germline CDR1 MDHEN, CDR2 SYDVKM. The V and J ends lost 6 bases and 2 bases respectively, with 13 bases between them. This CDR3 has 14 residues. Based on the CDR3 plus reference TRBV28 and TRBJ1-1, the full variable domain is DVKVTQSSRYLVKRTGEKVFLECVQDMDHENMFWYRQDPGLGLRLIYFSYDVKMKEKGDIPEGYSVSREKKERFSLILESASTNQTSMYLCASRSHQFNTEAFFGQGTRLTVV.

Remarks on this clonotype: A read error may explain this, as a much larger clone is one base away. V is TRBV20-1 and J is TRBJ2-7; the match to TRBD2 covers 14 bases. V dropped 5 bases and J dropped 1; count of bases not matched to a gene: 10. Per germline, CDR1 DFQATT and CDR2 SNEGSKA (reference sequence). This CDR3 contains 17 residues. The CDR3 reads CSASRLAGGSLSYEQYF. DNA for the CDR3: TGCAGTGCTTCACGACTAGCGGGAGGGTCTTTATCCTACGAGCAGTACTTC.